The source of this T cell receptor (beta chain) is a study of T cells in localized non-small cell lung cancer. General observations from the study: Adjacent uninvolved lung tissue had the highest T cell clonality, exceeding tumor. Tumor samples were not multi-region, leaving intratumor heterogeneity unexcluded. Median detection of top 100 tumor clones in adjacent lung was around 57 clones. Those with higher blood T cell density had longer overall survival.

This clone is labeled medium-sized. Its antigen is unknown. Germline V gene data show CDR1 as SGHNT and CDR2 as YENEEA. The CDR3 covers 13 residues. V was pared by 1 base and J by 5 bases, with 6 bases between. Some clones are missing from TCRdb's copy, which holds only in-frame ones; the method was immunoSEQ multiplex PCR. This sample has fewer than 50,000 clones, with about 80% found just once. This TCR derives from a man between 40 and 70 years old with stage II lung adenocarcinoma. Specimen: PBMCs, collected before any cancer treatment. V is TRBV11-3 and J is TRBJ2-1; no clear D gene. CDR3 sequence reads: CASSLVRDNEQFF. In nucleotides, the CDR3 is TGTGCCAGCAGCTTAGTAAGGGACAATGAGCAGTTCTTC.